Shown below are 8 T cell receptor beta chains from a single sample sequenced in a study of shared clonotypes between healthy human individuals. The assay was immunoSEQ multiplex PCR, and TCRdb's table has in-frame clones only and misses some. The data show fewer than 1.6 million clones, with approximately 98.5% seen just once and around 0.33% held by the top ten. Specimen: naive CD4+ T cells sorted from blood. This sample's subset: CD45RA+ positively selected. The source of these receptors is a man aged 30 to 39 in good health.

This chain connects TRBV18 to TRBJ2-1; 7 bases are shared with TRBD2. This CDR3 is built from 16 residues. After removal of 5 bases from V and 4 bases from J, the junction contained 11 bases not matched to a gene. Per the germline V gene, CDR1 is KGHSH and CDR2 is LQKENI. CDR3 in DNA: TGTGCCAGCTCAATCTATCAGGGACTATCTTACAATGAGCAGTTCTTC. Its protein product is CASSIYQGLSYNEQFF. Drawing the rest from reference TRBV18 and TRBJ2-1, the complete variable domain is NAGVMQNPRHLVRRRGQEARLRCSPMKGHSHVYWYRQLPEEGLKFMVYLQKENIIDESGMPKERFSAEFPKEGPSILRIQQVVRGDSAAYFCASSIYQGLSYNEQFFGPGTRLTVL.

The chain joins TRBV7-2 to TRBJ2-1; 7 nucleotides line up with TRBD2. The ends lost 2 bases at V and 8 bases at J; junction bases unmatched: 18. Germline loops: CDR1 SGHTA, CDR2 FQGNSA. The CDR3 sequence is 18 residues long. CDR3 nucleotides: TGTGCCAGCAGCTTACTCCTCGGATTCGGAGGCGGGAGTTATGAGCAGTTCTTC. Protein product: CASSLLLGFGGGSYEQFF.

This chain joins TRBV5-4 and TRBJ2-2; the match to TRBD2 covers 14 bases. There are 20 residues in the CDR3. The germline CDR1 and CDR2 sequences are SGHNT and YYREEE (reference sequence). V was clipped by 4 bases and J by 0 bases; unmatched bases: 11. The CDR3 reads CASSRIPGLAGVANTGELFF. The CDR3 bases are TGTGCCAGCAGCCGGATCCCGGGACTAGCGGGAGTCGCGAACACCGGGGAGCTGTTTTTT.

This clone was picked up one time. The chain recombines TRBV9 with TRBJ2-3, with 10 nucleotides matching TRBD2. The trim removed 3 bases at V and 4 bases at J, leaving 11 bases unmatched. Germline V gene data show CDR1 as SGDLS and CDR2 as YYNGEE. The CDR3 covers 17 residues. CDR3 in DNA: TGTGCCAGCAGCGCCGCGGGAGCGGGAGGGATCGCAGATACGCAGTATTTT. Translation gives CASSAAGAGGIADTQYF.

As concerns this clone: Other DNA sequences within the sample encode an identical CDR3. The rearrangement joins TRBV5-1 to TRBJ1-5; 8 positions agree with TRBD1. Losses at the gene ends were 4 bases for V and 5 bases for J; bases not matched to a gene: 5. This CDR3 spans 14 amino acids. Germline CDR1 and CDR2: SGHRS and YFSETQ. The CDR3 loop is CASSPGQGHQPQHF. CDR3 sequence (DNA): TGCGCCAGCAGCCCTGGACAGGGCCATCAGCCCCAGCATTTT. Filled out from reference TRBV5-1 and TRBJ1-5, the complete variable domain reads KAGVTQTPRYLIKTRGQQVTLSCSPISGHRSVSWYQQTPGQGLQFLFEYFSETQRNKGNFPGRFSGRQFSNSRSEMNVSTLELGDSALYLCASSPGQGHQPQHFGDGTRLSIL.

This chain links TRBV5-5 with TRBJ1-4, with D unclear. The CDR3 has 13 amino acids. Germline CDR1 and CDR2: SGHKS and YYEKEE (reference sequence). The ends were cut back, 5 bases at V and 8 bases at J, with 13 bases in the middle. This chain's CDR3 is CASRRVGGEKLFF. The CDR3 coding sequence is TGTGCCAGCAGGAGGGTCGGAGGCGAAAAACTGTTTTTT.

The CDR3 loop reads CASRPFERLGELFF. DNA of the CDR3: TGTGCCAGCAGACCCTTTGAGAGACTCGGGGAGCTGTTTTTT. This chain uses TRBV28 with TRBJ2-2; no firm D call. With 6 bases removed from V and 7 bases from J, the gap between germline ends came to 15 bases. Looked up from germline, CDR1 is MDHEN and CDR2 is SYDVKM. The CDR3 spans 14 residues.

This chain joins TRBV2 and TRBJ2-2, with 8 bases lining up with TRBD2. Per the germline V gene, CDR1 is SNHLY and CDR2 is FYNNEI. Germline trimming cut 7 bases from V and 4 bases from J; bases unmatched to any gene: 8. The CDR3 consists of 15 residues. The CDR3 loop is CASKKLAALTGELFF. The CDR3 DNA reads TGTGCCAGCAAGAAACTAGCGGCACTCACCGGGGAGCTGTTTTTT.